The table lists the clone carrying this TCR beta chain with a count of one. The CDR3 totals 14 residues. The germline CDR1 and CDR2 sequences are SNHLY and FYNNEI. V dropped 7 bases and J dropped 0 bases, with 7 bases sitting between them. This specimen belongs to a study of OX40 agonist ivuxolimab in advanced cancers. Profiling relied on immunoSEQ multiplex PCR, and the TCRdb table lists in-frame clones only, not all of them. The sample has 150,000 to 190,000 clones; 85% to 95% are singletons. Specimen: CD4+ or CD8+ T cells sorted from blood, collected in a trial of the OX40 agonist ivuxolimab. V and J are TRBV2 and TRBJ2-6; no clear D. The receptor was derived from an adult with an advanced solid tumor such as melanoma, head and neck, liver or kidney cancer. This CDR3 is CASKLLSGANVLTF. CDR3 DNA sequence: TGTGCCAGCAAACTCCTCTCTGGGGCCAACGTCCTGACTTTC.